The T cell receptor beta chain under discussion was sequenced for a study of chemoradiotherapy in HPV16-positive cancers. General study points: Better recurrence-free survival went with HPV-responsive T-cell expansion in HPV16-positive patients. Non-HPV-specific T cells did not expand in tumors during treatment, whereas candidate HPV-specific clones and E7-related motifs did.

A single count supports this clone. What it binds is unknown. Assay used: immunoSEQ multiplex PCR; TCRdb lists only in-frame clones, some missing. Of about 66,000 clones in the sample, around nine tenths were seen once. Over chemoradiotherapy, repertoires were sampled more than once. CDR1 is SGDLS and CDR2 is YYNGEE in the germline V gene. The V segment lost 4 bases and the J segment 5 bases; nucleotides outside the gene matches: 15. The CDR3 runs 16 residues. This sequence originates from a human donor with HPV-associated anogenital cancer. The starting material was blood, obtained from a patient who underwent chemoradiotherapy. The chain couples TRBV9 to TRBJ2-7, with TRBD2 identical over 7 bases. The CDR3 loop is CASSYNEGLGLDEQYF. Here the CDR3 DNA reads TGTGCCAGCAGCTATAACGAAGGACTAGGGCTTGACGAGCAGTACTTC.